The 21 T cell receptor beta chains listed next were all sequenced from one sample in a study of blood T cell repertoires in COVID-19. Profiling relied on immunoSEQ multiplex PCR, and the TCRdb table lists in-frame clones only, not all of them. The table includes approximately 70,000 clones, over 80% detected once. Sequenced: peripheral blood. These receptor sequences come from a human donor in a cohort sampled during active COVID-19.

The chain combines TRBV4-3 with TRBJ2-1; the D is unclear. Germline CDR1 reads LGHNA; CDR2 reads YSLEER. The V end lost 1 base, the J end lost 6 bases, and 10 bases lay between the germline ends. The CDR3 runs 14 residues. The CDR3 DNA reads as TGCGCCAGCAGCCAAGGGTCCATCGGCAATGAGCAGTTCTTC. Its protein product is CASSQGSIGNEQFF.

V is TRBV29-1 and J is TRBJ2-7; D is possibly TRBD2 (6 bases). This CDR3 comprises 13 residues. Trimming stripped 6 bases from V and 0 bases from J, with 12 bases between. Germline CDR1 and CDR2: SQVTM and ANQGSEA. CDR3: CSVPVGGSYEQYF. Here the CDR3 DNA reads TGCAGCGTCCCCGTGGGAGGCTCCTACGAGCAGTACTTC.

This chain links TRBV18 with TRBJ1-1; tentative D call: TRBD1 (6 bases). Trimming pared 8 bases from V and 0 bases from J, leaving 10 bases between. The germline V gene has CDR1 KGHSH and CDR2 LQKENI. CDR3 size: 13 residues. The CDR3 nucleotides are TGTGCCAGCCGAGACAGGTTGAACACTGAAGCTTTCTTT. The encoded protein is CASRDRLNTEAFF.

The V gene is TRBV5-1, the J gene TRBJ1-2; TRBD1 is a possible D gene (5 bases). CDR3 length: 13 amino acids. V lost 5 bases to trimming and J lost 2 bases, with 10 bases between them. Looked up from germline, CDR1 is SGHRS and CDR2 is YFSETQ. The CDR3 DNA is TGCGCCAGCAGGCTGACAGAGAACTATGGCTACACCTTC. As protein: CASRLTENYGYTF.

The chain uses TRBV7-2 and TRBJ2-2; D gene unclear. The CDR3 loop spans 13 amino acids. V was clipped by 5 bases and J by 8 bases, with 12 bases between them. The germline V gene has CDR1 SGHTA and CDR2 FQGNSA. The CDR3 DNA reads TGTGCCAGCAGCCCGAGTGTTACGGGGGAGCTGTTTTTT. Its translation: CASSPSVTGELFF. Looking up the rest from reference TRBV7-2 and TRBJ2-2 gives the full variable domain: GAGVSQSPSNKVTEKGKDVELRCDPISGHTALYWYRQSLGQGLEFLIYFQGNSAPDKSGLPSDRFSAERTGGSVSTLTIQRTQQEDSAVYLCASSPSVTGELFFGEGSRLTVL.

The sample holds a few counts of this clone. V and J are TRBV7-2 and TRBJ2-4; no clear D gene. Germline CDR1 reads SGHTA; CDR2 reads FQGNSA. The CDR3 runs 13 residues. The V end was cut by 5 bases, the J end by 1 base, with 6 bases between. Here the CDR3 DNA reads TGTGCCAGCAGCCCCCGGGCCAAAAACATTCAGTACTTC. Translating gives CASSPRAKNIQYF.

This chain connects TRBV7-8 to TRBJ2-1, with D possibly matching TRBD2 (5 bases). V lost 5 bases and J lost 2, with 22 bases in between. There are 18 residues in the CDR3. Looked up from germline, CDR1 is SGHVS and CDR2 is FQNEAQ. CDR3 DNA sequence: TGTGCCAGCAGCCTCCCCCGTTCGGGAAGCTCAGCCTACAATGAGCAGTTCTTC. This sequence encodes CASSLPRSGSSAYNEQFF.

This rearrangement joins TRBV6-2 or TRBV6-3 to TRBJ2-3; D may be TRBD1 (5 bases). Trimming removed 6 bases from V and 7 bases from J, with 20 bases in between. From germline, CDR1 is MNHEY and CDR2 SVGEGT. The CDR3 has 15 residues. The CDR3 bases are TGTGCCAGCAGCTGGGGAATATGGACAACCTATACGCAGTATTTT. The encoded protein is CASSWGIWTTYTQYF.

V and J are TRBV19 and TRBJ1-1; D possibly corresponds to TRBD1 (5 bases). The V end lost 2 bases, the J end lost 1 base, and 5 bases lay between the germline ends. The CDR3 totals 13 residues. CDR1 is LNHDA, CDR2 SQIVND, per germline (reference sequence). The CDR3 sequence: CASSIQGNTEAFF. DNA of the CDR3: TGTGCCAGTAGTATACAGGGGAACACTGAAGCTTTCTTT.

The chain has TRBV7-3 and TRBJ1-4, with a weak D call TRBD1 (6 bases). Looked up from germline, CDR1 is SGHTA and CDR2 is FQGTGA. V dropped 5 bases and J dropped 6 bases, with 19 bases sitting between them. This CDR3 has 16 residues. The CDR3 sequence is CASSTLQGIMYEKLFF. CDR3 in DNA: TGTGCCAGCAGCACATTGCAGGGGATAATGTATGAAAAACTGTTTTTT.

This rearrangement joins TRBV6-5 to TRBJ2-3, with no clear D. The V and J ends lost 4 bases and 0 bases respectively, with 11 bases between them. The germline V gene has CDR1 MNHEY and CDR2 SVGAGI. The CDR3 has 15 amino acids. Here the CDR3 DNA reads TGTGCCAGCAGTTCCTTCTCCGGGAGCACAGATACGCAGTATTTT. Its translation is CASSSFSGSTDTQYF.

The chain links TRBV5-1 to TRBJ1-6; D might be TRBD1 (5 bases). Germline loops: CDR1 SGHRS, CDR2 YFSETQ. V lost 0 bases and J 8 bases, leaving 9 bases between the germline ends. This CDR3 is built from 14 residues. The DNA of the CDR3 is TGCGCCAGCAGCTTGGGACAGCGTCATTCACCCCTCCACTTT. It specifies CASSLGQRHSPLHF.

The rearrangement uses TRBV20-1 and TRBJ1-4; no clear D gene. Between the trimmed V and J ends, which lost 3 bases and 8 bases, there was a span of 16 bases. CDR3 length: 14 amino acids. Per germline, CDR1 DFQATT and CDR2 SNEGSKA (reference sequence). CDR3 sequence: CSASGGGSGEKLFF. CDR3 DNA: TGCAGTGCTAGTGGTGGCGGTTCTGGGGAAAAACTGTTTTTT.

The chain couples TRBV18 to TRBJ2-5, with 7 bases identical to TRBD2. V lost 2 bases and J lost 3; bases outside the gene matches: 0. The germline CDR1 and CDR2 sequences are KGHSH and LQKENI. This CDR3 is built from 13 residues. CDR3 nucleotide sequence: TGTGCCAGCTCACCAGGGGGGGAAGAGACCCAGTACTTC. As protein: CASSPGGEETQYF. The variable domain in full, completed from reference TRBV18 and TRBJ2-5, reads NAGVMQNPRHLVRRRGQEARLRCSPMKGHSHVYWYRQLPEEGLKFMVYLQKENIIDESGMPKERFSAEFPKEGPSILRIQQVVRGDSAAYFCASSPGGEETQYFGPGTRLLVL.

This clone appeared a few times. This rearrangement joins TRBV5-1 to TRBJ2-1, with 7 nucleotides matching TRBD1. Per germline, CDR1 SGHRS and CDR2 YFSETQ. The CDR3 runs 16 residues. The trim removed 1 base at V and 0 bases at J, leaving 4 bases unmatched. In DNA form, the CDR3 reads TGCGCCAGCAGCTTGACGACAGGGAGCTCCTACAATGAGCAGTTCTTC. This encodes CASSLTTGSSYNEQFF.

The rearrangement uses TRBV30 and TRBJ1-1; no firm D call. The CDR3 sequence is 13 residues long. Germline V lookup: CDR1 GTSNPN, CDR2 SVGIG (reference sequence). Trimming removed 8 bases at V and 3 bases at J, with 16 bases between. In DNA, the CDR3 is TGTGCCGTTGGGGTGGGAGGGTACACTGAAGCTTTCTTT. Encoded protein: CAVGVGGYTEAFF.

This clone has a handful of counts. The chain links TRBV4-3 to TRBJ1-2; 10 nucleotides match TRBD1. V gave up 4 bases and J gave up 5 bases; unmatched junction bases: 7. Germline loops: CDR1 LGHNA, CDR2 YSLEER. The CDR3 contains 15 residues. Here the CDR3 reads CASSPTPDRGYGYTF. CDR3 DNA: TGCGCCAGCAGCCCGACCCCGGACAGGGGGTATGGCTACACCTTC.

The chain couples TRBV5-4 to TRBJ2-6, with a weak D call TRBD2 (6 bases). With 0 bases removed from V and 0 bases from J, the gap between germline ends came to 13 bases. CDR1 is SGHNT, CDR2 YYREEE, per germline (reference sequence). The CDR3 runs to 18 residues. The CDR3 DNA reads TGTGCCAGCAGCTTGGAGGCGGGAAGGACCTCTGGGGCCAACGTCCTGACTTTC. Translated: CASSLEAGRTSGANVLTF.

The chain joins TRBV19 to TRBJ2-1; 8 bases are a match to TRBD2. Germline CDR1 and CDR2: LNHDA and SQIVND (reference sequence). The V segment lost 5 bases and the J segment 0 bases; nucleotides outside the gene matches: 3. This CDR3 has 15 amino acids. The CDR3 loop reads CASSYRGGSYNEQFF. In DNA form, the CDR3 reads TGTGCCAGTAGTTATCGGGGGGGCTCCTACAATGAGCAGTTCTTC.

This clone showed up just a few times. This chain joins TRBV27 and TRBJ1-2; D unclear. The CDR3 length is 12 residues. The V gene's germline CDR1 is MNHEY and CDR2 SMNVEV (reference sequence). The V end lost 1 base, the J end lost 8 bases, and 8 bases lay between the germline ends. The CDR3 sequence is CASSLYGSGYTF. The CDR3, as DNA: TGTGCCAGCAGTTTATATGGTAGCGGCTACACCTTC.

The V gene is TRBV7-2, the J gene TRBJ1-4; D is uncertain. The CDR3 has 15 amino acids. Germline V gene data show CDR1 as SGHTA and CDR2 as FQGNSA. Trimming cost V 3 bases and J 7 bases, with 15 bases left between them. The CDR3 region has the DNA TGTGCCAGCAGCTTCCGACATTCTCGGGGTGAAAAACTGTTTTTT. Encoded protein: CASSFRHSRGEKLFF.